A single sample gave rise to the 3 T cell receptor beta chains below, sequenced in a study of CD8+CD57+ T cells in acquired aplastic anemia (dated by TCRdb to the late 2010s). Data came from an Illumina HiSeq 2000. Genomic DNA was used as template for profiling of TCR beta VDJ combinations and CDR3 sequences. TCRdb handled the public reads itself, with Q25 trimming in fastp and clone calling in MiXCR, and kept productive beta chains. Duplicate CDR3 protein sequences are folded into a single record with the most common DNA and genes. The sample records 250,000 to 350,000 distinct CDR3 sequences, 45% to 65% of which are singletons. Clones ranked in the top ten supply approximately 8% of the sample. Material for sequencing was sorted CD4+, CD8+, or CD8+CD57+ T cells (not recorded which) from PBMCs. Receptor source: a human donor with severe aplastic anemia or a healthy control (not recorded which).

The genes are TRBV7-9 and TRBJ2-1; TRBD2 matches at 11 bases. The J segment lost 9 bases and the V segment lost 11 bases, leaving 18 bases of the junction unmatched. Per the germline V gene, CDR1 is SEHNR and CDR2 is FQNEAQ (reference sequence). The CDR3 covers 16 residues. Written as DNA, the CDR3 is TGTGCCGGCTTAGCGGGAGGGCCCGAGATGGAGGCTGAGCAGTTCTTC. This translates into CAGLAGGPEMEAEQFF.

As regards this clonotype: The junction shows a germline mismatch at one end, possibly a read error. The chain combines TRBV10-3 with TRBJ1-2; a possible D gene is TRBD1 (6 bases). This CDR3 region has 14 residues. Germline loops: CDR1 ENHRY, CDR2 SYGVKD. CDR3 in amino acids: CASSSRDIAAGYTF. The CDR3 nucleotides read TGTGCCAGCAGTTCCCGGGACATTGCTGCGGGCTACACCTTC.

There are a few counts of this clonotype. CDR3 DNA sequence: TGTGCCAGCAGCTTAGGCAGGCTAGGACTCTGGGGCTACGAGCAGTACTTC. Its translation is CASSLGRLGLWGYEQYF. The rearrangement links TRBV7-8 to TRBJ2-7; D perhaps matches TRBD2 (5 bases). Trimming shortened V by 1 base and J by 3 bases, and 19 bases separated the two germline ends. Per germline, CDR1 SGHVS and CDR2 FQNEAQ. The CDR3 sequence is 17 residues long. The full variable domain, rest sourced from reference TRBV7-8 and TRBJ2-7, is GAGVSQSPRYKVAKRGQDVALRCDPISGHVSLFWYQQALGQGPEFLTYFQNEAQLDKSGLPSDRFFAERPEGSVSTLKIQRTQQEDSAVYLCASSLGRLGLWGYEQYFGPGTRLTVT.